These 11 T cell receptor beta chains came from one sample sequenced in a study of cytomegalovirus exposure and HLA in healthy donors. PCR employed 60 Vbeta and 13 Jbeta primers. Only in-frame clones appear in the TCRdb table, and some are missing; sequencing was by immunoSEQ multiplex PCR. The table records about 110,000 clones, 70% to 80% of them present only once. Sample: PBMCs. The source is a boy between 10 and 17 years old in good health and CMV-seronegative.

This chain joins TRBV28 and TRBJ2-5; 10 bases are shared with TRBD2. V lost 6 bases and J lost 3; bases outside the gene matches: 4. CDR3 length: 14 residues. Germline CDR1 MDHEN, CDR2 SYDVKM. The CDR3 reads CASSPLAGEETQYF. Written as DNA, the CDR3 is TGTGCCAGCAGCCCCCTAGCGGGGGAAGAGACCCAGTACTTC.

The chain has TRBV2 and TRBJ2-3, with 8 bases identical to TRBD1. V was pared by 3 bases and J by 4 bases, with 6 bases of the junction left unmatched. This CDR3 is built from 15 residues. Germline CDR1 and CDR2: SNHLY and FYNNEI. CDR3 sequence (DNA): TGTGCCAGCAGTGACAGGGGGCGTCGGTCAGATACGCAGTATTTT. It translates to CASSDRGRRSDTQYF.

The genes are TRBV7-7 and TRBJ2-1; D might be TRBD1 (6 bases). The CDR3 totals 13 residues. CDR1 SSHAT and CDR2 FNYEAQ come from the germline V gene (reference sequence). Trimming pared 5 bases from V and 10 bases from J, leaving 15 bases between. Here the CDR3 reads CASSIFGQPEQFF. The CDR3 coding sequence is TGTGCCAGCAGCATATTCGGACAGCCCGAGCAGTTCTTC.

This clone appeared a few times. The chain has TRBV27 and TRBJ2-5; a possible D gene is TRBD2 (5 bases). The length of the CDR3 is 11 residues. Germline V lookup: CDR1 MNHEY, CDR2 SMNVEV (reference sequence). Here the CDR3 DNA reads TGTGCTTCGAGGGTTCAAGAGACCCAGTACTTC. Its translation is CASRVQETQYF.

As for this clone: An end of the junction differs from the germline gene, which may be a read error. J is TRBJ2-1 and V is TRBV4-3, with D perhaps TRBD2 (7 bases). The CDR3 consists of 14 residues. CDR1 is LGHNA and CDR2 is YSLEER in the germline V gene. The CDR3 region has the DNA TGCGCCAGCAACCAAATATCAGGGGAGGGTGAGCAGTTCTTC. As protein: CASNQISGEGEQFF.

The rearrangement uses TRBV11-3 and TRBJ2-3, with D hard to call. The V gene's germline CDR1 is SGHNT and CDR2 YENEEA. The CDR3 runs 15 residues. Trimming stripped 3 bases from V and 0 bases from J, with 10 bases between. CDR3 nucleotides: TGTGCCAGCAGCTTCTCGGTGACTAGCACAGATACGCAGTATTTT. Its protein is CASSFSVTSTDTQYF.

Of note for this clone: The junction shows a germline mismatch at one end, possibly a read error. V gene TRBV2 combines with J gene TRBJ2-5; D is perhaps TRBD1 or TRBD2 (7 bases each). The end of the DNA fits TRBJ2-7 better, so the J call may be wrong. This CDR3 is 14 amino acids long. Germline V gives CDR1 SNHLY, CDR2 FYNNEI. The CDR3 nucleotides are TGTACCAGCAGTGAAGGGGGCGGGGGCTACGAGCAGTACTTC. Amino acids: CTSSEGGGGYEQYF.

This clone was counted a few times. This chain joins TRBV4-1 and TRBJ1-2; D gene unclear. This CDR3 comprises 14 residues. Germline assignment: CDR1 MGHRA and CDR2 YSYEKL. V dropped 0 bases and J dropped 0 bases, with 5 bases sitting between them. The CDR3 DNA sequence: TGCGCCAGCAGCCAAGAGAGGGCTAACTATGGCTACACCTTC. It yields the protein CASSQERANYGYTF.

V and J are TRBV2 and TRBJ2-5; 9 bases agree with TRBD2. Trimming removed 4 bases from V and 2 bases from J; junction bases left unmatched: 5. Germline CDR1 reads SNHLY; CDR2 reads FYNNEI. The length of the CDR3 is 15 residues. The CDR3 spells CASSGASGAQETQYF. The CDR3 DNA follows: TGTGCCAGCAGTGGGGCTAGCGGGGCTCAAGAGACCCAGTACTTC.

The J gene is TRBJ1-2, the V gene TRBV4-1; 7 nucleotides line up with TRBD1. J was trimmed by 1 base and V by 2 bases; bases with no gene match: 7. In germline, CDR1 is MGHRA, CDR2 YSYEKL. The length of the CDR3 is 16 residues. The CDR3 DNA follows: TGCGCCAGCAGCCAACCCAACAGGGGCCTTAACTATGGCTACACCTTC. Its translation is CASSQPNRGLNYGYTF.

The chain combines TRBV11-3 with TRBJ2-1; perhaps TRBD2 as D (8 bases). Germline V gene lookup returns CDR1 SGHNT and CDR2 YENEEA. The CDR3 is made up of 16 amino acids. V gave up 5 bases and J gave up 9 bases, with 23 bases separating them. CDR3: CASSPRGQREYGEQFF. CDR3 nucleotide sequence: TGTGCCAGCAGCCCGAGGGGGCAGCGGGAGTATGGTGAGCAGTTCTTC. The whole variable domain, remainder taken from reference TRBV11-3 and TRBJ2-1, is EAGVVQSPRYKIIEKKQPVAFWCNPISGHNTLYWYLQNLGQGPELLIRYENEEAVDDSQLPKDRFSAERLKGVDSTLKIQPAELGDSAVYLCASSPRGQREYGEQFFGPGTRLTVL.